The 22 T cell receptor beta chains reported below all come from one sample, sequenced in a study of cytomegalovirus exposure and HLA in healthy donors. Generated by immunoSEQ multiplex PCR, the TCRdb table keeps only in-frame clones and is missing some. The sample shows 150,000 to 200,000 clones, 85% of them seen only once. The sample consisted of PBMCs. The receptors shown here come from a man aged 30-40 years in good health and CMV-seropositive.

The chain recombines TRBV7-2 with TRBJ2-5, with TRBD2 matching 10 bases. CDR3 length equals 15 residues. With 5 bases clipped from V and 7 bases from J, the junction kept 10 bases outside the gene matches. Germline V lookup: CDR1 SGHTA, CDR2 FQGNSA. This chain's CDR3 is CASSPTGTSARTQYF. DNA of the CDR3: TGTGCCAGCAGCCCAACCGGGACTAGCGCTCGGACCCAGTACTTC.

The chain has TRBV6-5 and TRBJ2-4, with 7 bases matching TRBD2. J gave up 10 bases and V 5 bases, and 14 bases lay outside the gene matches. Germline V gives CDR1 MNHEY, CDR2 SVGAGI. CDR3 size: 15 residues. The CDR3 coding sequence is TGTGCCAGCAGTCCCGTAAGCGGGGCTAGAGGGATTCAGTACTTC. This encodes CASSPVSGARGIQYF.

The chain couples TRBV27 to TRBJ2-7; 9 bases agree with TRBD1. This CDR3 has 14 residues. Losses at the gene ends were 6 bases for V and 10 bases for J; bases not matched to a gene: 13. The V gene's germline CDR1 is MNHEY and CDR2 SMNVEV (reference sequence). CDR3 nucleotide sequence: TGTGCCAGCAGCCTCGGACAGGGGCAGTTTCGTCAGTACTTC. It yields the protein CASSLGQGQFRQYF.

V is TRBV29-1 and J is TRBJ2-7, with D tentatively TRBD2 (6 bases). Germline V gene lookup returns CDR1 SQVTM and CDR2 ANQGSEA. Trimming removed 4 bases at V and 7 bases at J, with 14 bases between. CDR3 length: 12 residues. The CDR3 coding sequence is TGCAGCGTTGTGGGGGGAGGTCGTGAGCAGTACTTC. This translates into CSVVGGGREQYF.

This clone was recorded only once. The rearrangement uses TRBV5-6 and TRBJ1-2; 7 positions agree with TRBD1. Germline V gene data show CDR1 as SGHDT and CDR2 as YYEEEE. J lost 8 bases, V lost 4 bases, and 11 bases had no gene match. The CDR3 has 14 amino acids. The CDR3 nucleotides read TGTGCCAGCAGCGTGGGAGGACAGGAGTTCGGCTACACCTTC. Translation gives CASSVGGQEFGYTF. The full variable domain, with the rest looked up from reference TRBV5-6 and TRBJ1-2, is DAGVTQSPTHLIKTRGQQVTLRCSPKSGHDTVSWYQQALGQGPQFIFQYYEEEERQRGNFPDRFSGHQFPNYSSELNVNALLLGDSALYLCASSVGGQEFGYTFGSGTRLTVV.

In its sample, this clone was seen once. J is TRBJ2-7 and V is TRBV18, with 8 positions matching TRBD1. From germline, CDR1 is KGHSH and CDR2 LQKENI. CDR3 length: 14 amino acids. V lost 2 bases to trimming and J lost 3 bases; unmatched junction nucleotides: 3. Here the CDR3 DNA reads TGTGCCAGCTCACCAGCGACAGGGGACTACGAGCAGTACTTC. Residues: CASSPATGDYEQYF.

This sequence joins TRBV6-5 and TRBJ2-7; perhaps TRBD1 as D (6 bases). The germline gives CDR1 MNHEY, CDR2 SVGAGI. V was clipped by 2 bases and J by 6 bases, with 8 bases between them. The CDR3 is 12 amino acids. CDR3 sequence reads: CASSYLTGEQYF. CDR3 sequence (DNA): TGTGCCAGCAGTTACCTGACAGGCGAGCAGTACTTC.

This sequence joins TRBV5-1 and TRBJ2-5; D might be TRBD1 (5 bases). CDR3 size: 15 residues. Germline assignment: CDR1 SGHRS and CDR2 YFSETQ. Trimming left V 4 bases short and J 3 bases short, with 16 bases between. CDR3 nucleotide sequence: TGCGCCAGCAGCCTATACCCAGGGTCGGAAGAGACCCAGTACTTC. This codes for CASSLYPGSEETQYF.

The CDR3, as DNA: TGTGCCAGCAGCCCGGAGGGGACCGGGGAGCTGTTTTTT. It yields the protein CASSPEGTGELFF. The chain employs TRBV11-3 and TRBJ2-2, with a tentative D call TRBD2 (6 bases). The CDR3 spans 13 residues. V was pared by 5 bases and J by 5 bases, with 9 bases between. From germline, CDR1 is SGHNT and CDR2 YENEEA.

The chain joins TRBV7-6 to TRBJ2-1; 9 bases fit TRBD1. With V trimmed by 1 base and J by 6 bases, 13 bases remained unmatched. The CDR3 has 18 residues. Germline CDR1 and CDR2: SGHVS and FNYEAQ. The DNA of the CDR3 is TGTGCCAGCAGCTTAGGGGGGTTGGAGACAGGGGGGACCAATGAGCAGTTCTTC. This encodes CASSLGGLETGGTNEQFF.

V gene TRBV7-3 combines with J gene TRBJ2-5, with 7 bases identical to TRBD2. CDR3 size: 15 residues. With 1 base clipped from V and 4 bases from J, the junction kept 6 bases outside the gene matches. The germline V gene has CDR1 SGHTA and CDR2 FQGTGA. For the CDR3, the DNA is TGTGCCAGCAGCTTAATCGGCGGGGGTGTAGAGACCCAGTACTTC. Amino acids: CASSLIGGGVETQYF. Filled out from reference TRBV7-3 and TRBJ2-5, the complete variable domain reads GAGVSQTPSNKVTEKGKYVELRCDPISGHTALYWYRQSLGQGPEFLIYFQGTGAADDSGLPNDRFFAVRPEGSVSTLKIQRTERGDSAVYLCASSLIGGGVETQYFGPGTRLLVL.

The genes are TRBV15 and TRBJ2-7; D not resolved. Germline lookup yields CDR1 LNHNV and CDR2 YYDKDF (reference sequence). This CDR3 contains 13 residues. The V end lost 1 base, the J end lost 4 bases, and 8 bases lay between the germline ends. CDR3 nucleotides: TGTGCCACCAGCAGAGCGACTGGGTACGAGCAGTACTTC. Its protein product is CATSRATGYEQYF.

With regard to this clone: The junction departs from the called germline gene at one end, perhaps through a read error. V and J are TRBV25-1 and TRBJ2-1, with TRBD2 matching over 11 bases. The CDR3 totals 12 residues. Germline loops: CDR1 MGHDK, CDR2 SYGVNS. This CDR3 reads CASMLAGGPRVF. The CDR3 coding sequence is TGTGCCAGCATGTTAGCGGGGGGGCCCCGGGTCTTC.

This clone was seen a few times. This chain links TRBV27 with TRBJ1-2, with D tentatively TRBD1 (6 bases). Trimming took off 2 bases at V and 6 bases at J, with 7 bases between the two ends. Germline assignment: CDR1 MNHEY and CDR2 SMNVEV (reference sequence). This CDR3 comprises 12 residues. The CDR3 is CASSLRGNGYTF. As DNA, the CDR3 is TGTGCCAGCAGTTTAAGGGGGAATGGCTACACCTTC.

V is TRBV9 and J is TRBJ2-3; D possibly corresponds to TRBD2 (5 bases). V lost 1 base to trimming and J lost 1 base, with 10 bases between them. Germline CDR1 is SGDLS and CDR2 is YYNGEE. CDR3 length: 15 amino acids. CDR3 in DNA: TGTGCCAGCAGCGTACGGGATGGTGGCACAGATACGCAGTATTTT. Translating gives CASSVRDGGTDTQYF.

A remark on this clone: Other DNA sequences within the sample encode an identical CDR3. V usage is TRBV7-2 and J usage is TRBJ2-5; 11 bases fit TRBD2. Germline-derived CDR1 and CDR2 are SGHTA and FQGNSA. V dropped 2 bases and J dropped 5; count of bases not matched to a gene: 4. The CDR3 is 15 residues long. CDR3 region: CASSLLAGGWETQYF. The CDR3 DNA reads as TGTGCCAGCAGCTTACTAGCGGGGGGCTGGGAGACCCAGTACTTC.

V usage is TRBV25-1 and J usage is TRBJ2-3; 7 nucleotides match TRBD2. Germline lookup yields CDR1 MGHDK and CDR2 SYGVNS. The CDR3 runs to 17 residues. Trimming removed 0 bases from V and 4 bases from J; junction bases left unmatched: 10. The CDR3 here is CASSEYVTPAGSDTQYF. The CDR3 nucleotides are TGTGCCAGCAGTGAATATGTAACCCCAGCGGGGTCAGATACGCAGTATTTT. Full variable domain (remainder filled in from reference TRBV25-1 and TRBJ2-3): EADIYQTPRYLVIGTGKKITLECSQTMGHDKMYWYQQDPGMELHLIHYSYGVNSTEKGDLSSESTVSRIRTEHFPLTLESARPSHTSQYLCASSEYVTPAGSDTQYFGPGTRLTVL.

The V and J genes are TRBV2 and TRBJ1-1, with 7 bases identical to TRBD1. This CDR3 region has 14 residues. J lost 5 bases, V lost 4 bases, and 7 bases had no gene match. The germline gives CDR1 SNHLY, CDR2 FYNNEI. CDR3: CASSVTGIETEAFF. Here the CDR3 DNA reads TGTGCCAGCAGTGTGACAGGGATAGAGACTGAAGCTTTCTTT.

The J gene is TRBJ1-1, the V gene TRBV10-3, with D unresolved. The V end was cut by 3 bases, the J end by 3 bases, with 17 bases between. This CDR3 spans 16 amino acids. CDR1 and CDR2 (germline): ENHRY, SYGVKD. The CDR3 DNA reads TGTGCCATCAGTGACTCCCGGATGGAGGTGGACACTGAAGCTTTCTTT. This sequence encodes CAISDSRMEVDTEAFF.

The CDR3 coding sequence is TGTGCCAGCAGCTTAGAGCCAGGGACATATAATTCACCCCTCCACTTT. It translates to CASSLEPGTYNSPLHF. The rearrangement joins TRBV7-2 to TRBJ1-6; D is perhaps TRBD1 (6 bases). V dropped 1 base and J dropped 4 bases, with 11 bases sitting between them. Germline CDR1 is SGHTA and CDR2 is FQGNSA. This CDR3 is built from 16 residues.

This rearrangement joins TRBV7-8 to TRBJ2-3; no firm D call. There are 11 residues in the CDR3. Trimming took 5 bases from V and 3 from J, leaving 3 bases between them. Germline loops: CDR1 SGHVS, CDR2 FQNEAQ. In DNA, the CDR3 is TGTGCCAGCAGCCCGACAGATACGCAGTATTTT. This sequence encodes CASSPTDTQYF. The full variable domain, completed using reference TRBV7-8 and TRBJ2-3, is GAGVSQSPRYKVAKRGQDVALRCDPISGHVSLFWYQQALGQGPEFLTYFQNEAQLDKSGLPSDRFFAERPEGSVSTLKIQRTQQEDSAVYLCASSPTDTQYFGPGTRLTVL.

This rearrangement joins TRBV18 to TRBJ1-5, with 11 positions matching TRBD1. V lost 5 bases, J lost 9 bases, and 6 bases stayed unmatched. The CDR3 contains 14 residues. CDR1 is KGHSH, CDR2 LQKENI, per germline. The CDR3 loop reads CASSSGQGAAPQHF. The CDR3, as DNA: TGTGCCAGCTCAAGCGGACAGGGGGCCGCGCCCCAGCATTTT. Supplemented by reference TRBV18 and TRBJ1-5, the full variable domain reads NAGVMQNPRHLVRRRGQEARLRCSPMKGHSHVYWYRQLPEEGLKFMVYLQKENIIDESGMPKERFSAEFPKEGPSILRIQQVVRGDSAAYFCASSSGQGAAPQHFGDGTRLSIL.